Below are 21 T cell receptor beta chains sequenced from a single sample in a study of blood T cell repertoires in COVID-19. Assay: immunoSEQ multiplex PCR; the TCRdb copy retains only in-frame clones and omits some. The sample contains hundreds of thousands of clones, 80% to 85% of which appear only once. The sample taken for sequencing was peripheral blood. These receptors originate from a woman of 80 years or more with active or convalescent COVID-19.

This clone was counted between two and nine times. The chain is built from TRBV28 and TRBJ1-2; the D gene is possibly TRBD1 (5 bases). Germline CDR1 and CDR2: MDHEN and SYDVKM. The CDR3 extends over 14 amino acids. Trimming stripped 7 bases from V and 4 bases from J, with 16 bases between. As DNA, the CDR3 is TGTGCCAGCACCCTTTCGGGACTCATCTATGGCTACACCTTC. Amino acid sequence: CASTLSGLIYGYTF.

This chain uses TRBV7-2 with TRBJ2-7; D is possibly TRBD2 (7 bases). The CDR3 contains 16 residues. Germline V gene lookup returns CDR1 SGHTA and CDR2 FQGNSA. V was cut by 3 bases and J by 0 bases, with 15 bases left in between. CDR3 loop: CASSLVGGGASYEQYF. As DNA, the CDR3 is TGTGCCAGCAGCTTGGTAGGGGGAGGGGCCTCCTACGAGCAGTACTTC.

The rearrangement uses TRBV6-2 or TRBV6-3 and TRBJ2-3; 7 bases agree with TRBD2. Trimming removed 5 bases from V and 2 bases from J; junction bases left unmatched: 7. Germline lookup yields CDR1 MNHEY and CDR2 SVGEGT. The CDR3 is 15 amino acids. DNA for the CDR3: TGTGCCAGCAGTCGGGACTATTATTTCACAGATACGCAGTATTTT. It encodes CASSRDYYFTDTQYF.

V and J are TRBV25-1 and TRBJ1-3; TRBD1 is a possible D gene (5 bases). The CDR3 has 16 residues. Per the germline V gene, CDR1 is MGHDK and CDR2 is SYGVNS. V lost 3 bases, J lost 0 bases, and 12 bases lay in between. CDR3 in amino acids: CASSDRVRPSGNTIYF. CDR3 DNA sequence: TGTGCCAGCAGTGACAGGGTCAGGCCCTCTGGAAACACCATATATTTT. Full variable domain (rest looked up from reference TRBV25-1 and TRBJ1-3): EADIYQTPRYLVIGTGKKITLECSQTMGHDKMYWYQQDPGMELHLIHYSYGVNSTEKGDLSSESTVSRIRTEHFPLTLESARPSHTSQYLCASSDRVRPSGNTIYFGEGSWLTVV.

This clone was counted between two and nine times. The CDR3 loop reads CASSRQEIQPQHF. In DNA, the CDR3 is TGTGCCAGCAGTAGACAGGAAATTCAGCCCCAGCATTTT. The J gene is TRBJ1-5, the V gene TRBV6-6; D might be TRBD1 (6 bases). Trimming left V 5 bases short and J 6 bases short, with 11 bases between. Germline CDR1 reads MNHNY; CDR2 reads SVGAGI (reference sequence). This CDR3 is built from 13 residues.

The chain joins TRBV5-1 to TRBJ2-1; 8 bases fit TRBD1. Germline CDR1 SGHRS, CDR2 YFSETQ. V shed 4 bases, J shed 3 bases, and the junction held 6 bases outside the gene matches. The CDR3 has 15 residues. CDR3 protein: CASSTGQGHYNEQFF. The DNA for the CDR3 is TGCGCCAGCAGCACCGGACAGGGACACTACAATGAGCAGTTCTTC.

This chain uses TRBV7-9 with TRBJ1-4, with 9 bases fitting TRBD1. V dropped 5 bases and J dropped 8; count of bases not matched to a gene: 9. Germline CDR1 reads SEHNR; CDR2 reads FQNEAQ (reference sequence). The CDR3 loop spans 15 amino acids. For the CDR3, the DNA is TGTGCCAGCAGCCGAAGGACAGGGGAAAAGGAAAAACTGTTTTTT. Residues: CASSRRTGEKEKLFF. Variable domain in full (rest from reference TRBV7-9 and TRBJ1-4): DTGVSQNPRHKITKRGQNVTFRCDPISEHNRLYWYRQTLGQGPEFLTYFQNEAQLEKSRLLSDRFSAERPKGSFSTLEIQRTEQGDSAMYLCASSRRTGEKEKLFFGSGTQLSVL.

The CDR3 reads CASSPDLGQVHLFF. Here the CDR3 DNA reads TGCGCCAGCAGCCCGGACCTTGGACAGGTGCATCTGTTCTTC. This chain links TRBV5-1 with TRBJ2-1; 7 nucleotides line up with TRBD1. Germline trimming cut 4 bases from V and 15 bases from J; bases unmatched to any gene: 16. Germline V gene data show CDR1 as SGHRS and CDR2 as YFSETQ. The CDR3 totals 14 residues.

The chain joins TRBV7-9 to TRBJ1-3, with a weak D call TRBD1 (5 bases). V lost 4 bases, J lost 0 bases, and 13 bases lay in between. The CDR3 covers 16 residues. CDR1 is SEHNR and CDR2 is FQNEAQ in the germline V gene (reference sequence). The CDR3 here is CASSSMSGLSGNTIYF. DNA for the CDR3: TGTGCCAGCAGCTCAATGTCAGGGCTCTCTGGAAACACCATATATTTT. Using reference TRBV7-9 and TRBJ1-3 for the parts outside the CDR3, the full variable domain is DTGVSQNPRHKITKRGQNVTFRCDPISEHNRLYWYRQTLGQGPEFLTYFQNEAQLEKSRLLSDRFSAERPKGSFSTLEIQRTEQGDSAMYLCASSSMSGLSGNTIYFGEGSWLTVV.

The V and J genes are TRBV30 and TRBJ1-6, with a weak D call TRBD1 (6 bases). CDR1 and CDR2 (germline): GTSNPN, SVGIG (reference sequence). Trimming cost V 0 bases and J 7 bases, with 10 bases left between them. This CDR3 has 14 residues. The CDR3 sequence is CAWSVNQGNSPLHF. The CDR3 DNA reads as TGTGCCTGGAGTGTAAACCAGGGGAATTCACCCCTCCACTTT.

The V and J genes are TRBV6-5 and TRBJ2-3; 8 bases line up with TRBD1. V lost 6 bases and J lost 2; bases outside the gene matches: 7. In germline, CDR1 is MNHEY, CDR2 SVGAGI. The CDR3 loop spans 15 amino acids. The CDR3 is CASRPGQGDTDTQYF. In DNA form, the CDR3 reads TGTGCCAGCAGACCTGGACAGGGAGACACAGATACGCAGTATTTT.

This clone was seen once. The J gene is TRBJ1-5, the V gene TRBV7-9; D is undetermined. This CDR3 has 13 residues. The ends were cut back, 1 base at V and 5 bases at J, with 6 bases in the middle. Germline V gene data show CDR1 as SEHNR and CDR2 as FQNEAQ (reference sequence). CDR3 coding DNA: TGTGCCAGCAGCTTAGACGGTTATCAGCCCCAGCATTTT. Protein product: CASSLDGYQPQHF.

This sequence joins TRBV7-3 and TRBJ2-2, with a possible D match to TRBD1 (5 bases). The V gene's germline CDR1 is SGHTA and CDR2 FQGTGA. V dropped 5 bases and J dropped 0 bases, with 13 bases sitting between them. The CDR3 runs to 16 residues. CDR3 sequence reads: CASSPPQGTNTGELFF. CDR3 bases: TGTGCCAGCAGCCCCCCCCAGGGAACGAACACCGGGGAGCTGTTTTTT.

The chain couples TRBV5-1 to TRBJ2-5; weak D call: TRBD1 (6 bases). CDR3 length equals 14 residues. V was clipped by 4 bases and J by 2 bases, with 12 bases between them. CDR1 is SGHRS and CDR2 is YFSETQ in the germline V gene. CDR3 sequence: CASSPGQKQETQYF. The CDR3 coding sequence is TGCGCCAGCAGCCCCGGACAGAAACAAGAGACCCAGTACTTC.

The chain recombines TRBV5-1 with TRBJ1-1, with TRBD1 as a possible D gene (5 bases). CDR3 length: 13 residues. V was trimmed by 7 bases and J by 0 bases, leaving 10 bases between them. Germline CDR1 SGHRS, CDR2 YFSETQ. This chain's CDR3 is CASGGVMNTEAFF. In nucleotides, the CDR3 is TGCGCCAGCGGGGGGGTCATGAACACTGAAGCTTTCTTT.

This clone has only a few counts. The chain uses TRBV7-3 and TRBJ2-1; D might be TRBD1 (5 bases). This CDR3 has 12 residues. V lost 2 bases and J 9 bases, leaving 8 bases between the germline ends. Germline V gene lookup returns CDR1 SGHTA and CDR2 FQGTGA. CDR3 coding DNA: TGTGCCAGCAGCTTACGAAGGGGTGAGCAGTTCTTC. Its protein is CASSLRRGEQFF.

V is TRBV9 and J is TRBJ2-4; D might be TRBD1 (6 bases). The CDR3 contains 15 residues. Germline CDR1 SGDLS, CDR2 YYNGEE. Trimming left V 2 bases short and J 2 bases short, with 11 bases between. CDR3 bases: TGTGCCAGCAGCGTTCCTGGGACACCCAAAAACATTCAGTACTTC. As protein: CASSVPGTPKNIQYF. The whole variable domain, filled in from reference TRBV9 and TRBJ2-4, reads DSGVTQTPKHLITATGQRVTLRCSPRSGDLSVYWYQQSLDQGLQFLIQYYNGEERAKGNILERFSAQQFPDLHSELNLSSLELGDSALYFCASSVPGTPKNIQYFGAGTRLSVL.

The CDR3 bases are TGTGCCAGCAGCTTAGATCTTGTCAGGGGAGATGAGCAGTTCTTC. Residues: CASSLDLVRGDEQFF. The V and J genes are TRBV11-3 and TRBJ2-1, with D perhaps TRBD1 (6 bases). There are 15 residues in the CDR3. Looked up from germline, CDR1 is SGHNT and CDR2 is YENEEA. Deletions cut 0 bases from V and 8 bases from J, with 14 bases between.

DNA of the CDR3: TGCGCCAGCAGCCAAGATTCAGGGCGGGGCCTGCGGTTCTTC. This encodes CASSQDSGRGLRFF. The chain carries TRBV4-3 and TRBJ2-1; possibly TRBD2 for D (6 bases). The CDR3 runs to 14 residues. The V end was cut by 0 bases, the J end by 15 bases, with 18 bases between. Germline V gives CDR1 LGHNA, CDR2 YSLEER.

J is TRBJ2-1 and V is TRBV7-6; weak D call: TRBD1 (5 bases). The CDR3 has 16 amino acids. Trimming took off 5 bases at V and 0 bases at J, with 14 bases between the two ends. Germline-derived CDR1 and CDR2 are SGHVS and FNYEAQ. The DNA for the CDR3 is TGTGCCAGCAGCCCCGAAGGGGCCAGCTCCTACAATGAGCAGTTCTTC. Translating gives CASSPEGASSYNEQFF.

This clone was seen more than once but under ten times. The rearrangement links TRBV7-3 to TRBJ2-1; D is undetermined. V dropped 5 bases and J dropped 0 bases, with 8 bases sitting between them. CDR3 length: 14 residues. Germline lookup yields CDR1 SGHTA and CDR2 FQGTGA. Here the CDR3 DNA reads TGTGCCAGCAGCCAAGATAGCTCCTACAATGAGCAGTTCTTC. It translates to CASSQDSSYNEQFF.